This TCR beta chain was obtained from a study of identical twins. The cDNA had a unique molecular identifier and a template-switch universal primer site. TCRdb analysed the 5' RACE reads with MiXCR anew, one entry per CDR3 protein. The repertoire holds hundreds of thousands of distinct CDR3 sequences, with about 8.1% as singletons. This clonotype was found many times. Every sampled donor was Caucasian and healthy. The CDR3 sequence is 13 residues long. Trimming removed 3 bases at V and 3 bases at J, with 9 bases between. Separately, the same data were catalogued under a study of yellow fever vaccine responses in identical twins.

The origin of this receptor is a woman aged 18-29 years in good health. The V and J genes are TRBV12-3 or TRBV12-4 and TRBJ2-7; D possibly corresponds to TRBD1 (6 bases). Input material: memory (CD45RO+) T cells sorted from blood. The CDR3 is CASSFQGYYEQYF. The CDR3 DNA reads TGTGCCAGCAGTTTTCAGGGGTACTACGAGCAGTACTTC.